This T cell receptor beta chain comes out of a study of CD8 T cells in ankylosing spondylitis. This clonotype showed up just a few times. The antigen remains unidentified. The TCR beta libraries were generated through quantitative 5'-RACE incorporating molecular barcodes. A single record per CDR3 protein comes from TCRdb applying MiXCR to the 5' RACE reads. The sample consists of over 700,000 distinct CDR3 sequences, over 15% of them appearing once. Study-level results: A number of the motif variants had already been described in reactive arthritis synovial fluid and blood. Matched ankylosing spondylitis synovial fluid reportedly showed significant enrichment of disease-linked clones. Clones that were linked to disease were CD8+ and were relatively rare in peripheral blood. A TCR beta motif made of fewer than ten highly homologous variants seemed typical of ankylosing spondylitis blood.

CDR1 is SGHRS and CDR2 is YFSETQ in the germline V gene. J lost 0 bases, V lost 4 bases, and 9 bases had no gene match. The CDR3 totals 18 residues. The chain carries TRBV5-1 and TRBJ2-1, with 11 positions matching TRBD2. The sample taken for sequencing was blood, either unsorted or a sorted T cell fraction (not recorded which). This TCR was recovered from a male donor with ankylosing spondylitis. DNA of the CDR3: TGCGCCAGCAGCCCGCTGGTTAGCGGGGGGGCCTCCTACAATGAGCAGTTCTTC. Its protein is CASSPLVSGGASYNEQFF.